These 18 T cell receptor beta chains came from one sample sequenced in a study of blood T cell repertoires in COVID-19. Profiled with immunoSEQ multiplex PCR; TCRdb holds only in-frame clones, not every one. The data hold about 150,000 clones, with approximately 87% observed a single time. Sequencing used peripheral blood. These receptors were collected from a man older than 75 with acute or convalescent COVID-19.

CDR3 amino acids: CASHRRPTRFTYNEQFF. In nucleotides, the CDR3 is TGTGCCAGCCACAGGCGGCCGACTAGATTCACCTACAATGAGCAGTTCTTC. This chain connects TRBV21-1 to TRBJ2-1; TRBD2 reflects the table's D call only, with no check against the DNA. TRBV21-1 is listed as a pseudogene. The CDR3 length is 17 residues.

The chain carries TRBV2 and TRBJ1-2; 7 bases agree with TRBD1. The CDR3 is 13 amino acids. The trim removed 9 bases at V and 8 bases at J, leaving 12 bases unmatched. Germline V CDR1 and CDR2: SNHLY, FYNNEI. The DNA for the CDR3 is TGTGCCAGGGAACAGGGGCCCAATGGGGGCTACACCTTC. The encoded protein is CAREQGPNGGYTF.

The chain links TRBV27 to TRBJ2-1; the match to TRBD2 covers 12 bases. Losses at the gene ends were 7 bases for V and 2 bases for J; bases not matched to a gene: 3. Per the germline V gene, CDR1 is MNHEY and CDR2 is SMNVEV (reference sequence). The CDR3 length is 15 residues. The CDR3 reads CASTPSGRAYNEQFF. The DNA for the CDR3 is TGTGCCAGCACCCCTAGCGGGAGGGCCTACAATGAGCAGTTCTTC.

The CDR3 loop reads CASSTGGAYYGYTF. In DNA, the CDR3 is TGTGCCAGCAGTACAGGGGGCGCGTACTATGGCTACACCTTC. This chain links TRBV2 with TRBJ1-2; 9 nucleotides agree with TRBD1. CDR1 and CDR2 (germline): SNHLY, FYNNEI. This CDR3 region has 14 residues. Trimming removed 5 bases from V and 3 bases from J; junction bases left unmatched: 4.

As DNA, the CDR3 is TGTGCCAGCAGCTTGGGGGCTGGTCAGCCCCAGCATTTT. This codes for CASSLGAGQPQHF. The J gene is TRBJ1-5, the V gene TRBV11-2, with D maybe TRBD1 (6 bases). From germline, CDR1 is SGHAT and CDR2 FQNNGV. Trimming cost V 3 bases and J 6 bases, with 9 bases left between them. The CDR3 spans 13 residues.

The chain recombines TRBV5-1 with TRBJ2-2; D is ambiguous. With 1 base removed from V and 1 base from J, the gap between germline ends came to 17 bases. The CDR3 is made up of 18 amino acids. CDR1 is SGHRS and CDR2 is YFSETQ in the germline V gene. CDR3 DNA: TGCGCCAGCAGCTTGAATTCCCTTTTGGGCAGGAACACCGGGGAGCTGTTTTTT. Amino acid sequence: CASSLNSLLGRNTGELFF. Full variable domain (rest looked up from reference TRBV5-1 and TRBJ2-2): KAGVTQTPRYLIKTRGQQVTLSCSPISGHRSVSWYQQTPGQGLQFLFEYFSETQRNKGNFPGRFSGRQFSNSRSEMNVSTLELGDSALYLCASSLNSLLGRNTGELFFGEGSRLTVL.

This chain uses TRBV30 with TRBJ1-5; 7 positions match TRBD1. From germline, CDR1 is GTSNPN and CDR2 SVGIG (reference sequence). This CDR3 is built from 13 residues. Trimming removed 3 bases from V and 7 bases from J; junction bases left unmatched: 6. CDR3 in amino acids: CAWSTGERQPQHF. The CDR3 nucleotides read TGTGCCTGGAGCACAGGGGAAAGACAGCCCCAGCATTTT.

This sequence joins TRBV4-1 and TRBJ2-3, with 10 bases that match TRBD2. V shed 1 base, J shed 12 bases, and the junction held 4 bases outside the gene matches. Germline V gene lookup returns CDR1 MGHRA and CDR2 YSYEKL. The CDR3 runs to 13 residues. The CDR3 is CASSQGASGGQYF. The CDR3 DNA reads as TGCGCCAGCAGCCAAGGGGCTAGCGGGGGACAGTATTTT.

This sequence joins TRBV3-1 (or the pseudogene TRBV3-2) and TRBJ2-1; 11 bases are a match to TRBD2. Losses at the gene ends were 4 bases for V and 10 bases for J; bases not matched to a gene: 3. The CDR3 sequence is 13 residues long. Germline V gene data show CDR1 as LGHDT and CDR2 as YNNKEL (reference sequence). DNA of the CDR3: TGTGCCAGCAGCCTCGGGACTAGCGGAGAGCAGTTCTTC. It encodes CASSLGTSGEQFF.

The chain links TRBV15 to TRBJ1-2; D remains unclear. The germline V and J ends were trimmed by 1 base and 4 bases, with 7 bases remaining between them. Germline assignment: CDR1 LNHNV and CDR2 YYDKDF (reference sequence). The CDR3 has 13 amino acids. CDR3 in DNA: TGTGCCACCAGCAGAGGTGGCAGCTATGGCTACACCTTC. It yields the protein CATSRGGSYGYTF.

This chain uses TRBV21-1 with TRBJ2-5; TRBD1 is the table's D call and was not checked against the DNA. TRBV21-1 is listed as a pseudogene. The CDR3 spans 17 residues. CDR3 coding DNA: TGTGCCAGCATCCGGACAGGGAGGGCAAGTCCAAAAGAGACCCAGTACTTC. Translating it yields CASIRTGRASPKETQYF.

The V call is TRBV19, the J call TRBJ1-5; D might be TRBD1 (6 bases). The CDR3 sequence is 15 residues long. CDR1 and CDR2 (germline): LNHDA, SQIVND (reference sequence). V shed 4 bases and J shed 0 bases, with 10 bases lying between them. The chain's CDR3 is CASSTIQGSNQPQHF. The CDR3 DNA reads TGTGCCAGTAGTACCATACAGGGTAGCAATCAGCCCCAGCATTTT.

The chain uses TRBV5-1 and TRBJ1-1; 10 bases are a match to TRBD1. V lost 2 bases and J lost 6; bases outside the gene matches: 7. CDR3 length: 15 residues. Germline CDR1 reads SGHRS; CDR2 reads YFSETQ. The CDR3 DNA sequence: TGCGCCAGCAGCTTACAGACAGGGGGCATGTCTGAAGCTTTCTTT. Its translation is CASSLQTGGMSEAFF.

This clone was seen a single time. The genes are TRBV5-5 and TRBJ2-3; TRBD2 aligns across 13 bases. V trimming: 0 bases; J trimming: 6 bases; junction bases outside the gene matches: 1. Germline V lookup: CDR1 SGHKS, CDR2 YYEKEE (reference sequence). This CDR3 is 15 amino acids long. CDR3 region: CASSLVLAGGDTQYF. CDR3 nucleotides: TGTGCCAGCAGCTTGGTACTAGCGGGGGGGGATACGCAGTATTTT.

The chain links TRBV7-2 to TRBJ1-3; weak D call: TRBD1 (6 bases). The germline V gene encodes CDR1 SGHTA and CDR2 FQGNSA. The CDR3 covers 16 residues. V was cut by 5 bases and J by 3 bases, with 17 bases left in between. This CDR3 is CASSPQTGNNGNTIYF. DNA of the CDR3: TGTGCCAGCAGCCCTCAAACAGGGAACAATGGAAACACCATATATTTT. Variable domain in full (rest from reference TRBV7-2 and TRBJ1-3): GAGVSQSPSNKVTEKGKDVELRCDPISGHTALYWYRQSLGQGLEFLIYFQGNSAPDKSGLPSDRFSAERTGGSVSTLTIQRTQQEDSAVYLCASSPQTGNNGNTIYFGEGSWLTVV.

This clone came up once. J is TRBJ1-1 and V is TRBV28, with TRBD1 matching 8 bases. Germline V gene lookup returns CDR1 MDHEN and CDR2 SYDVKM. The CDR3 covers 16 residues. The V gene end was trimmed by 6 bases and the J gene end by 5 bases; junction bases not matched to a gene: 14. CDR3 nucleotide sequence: TGTGCCAGCAGACGAAGACGGACAGGGTCAGTTACTGAAGCTTTCTTT. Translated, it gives CASRRRRTGSVTEAFF.

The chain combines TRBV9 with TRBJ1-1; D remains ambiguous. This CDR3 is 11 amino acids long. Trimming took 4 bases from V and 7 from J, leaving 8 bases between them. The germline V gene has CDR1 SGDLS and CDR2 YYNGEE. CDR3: CASSRGNEAFF. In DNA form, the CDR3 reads TGTGCCAGCAGCCGAGGCAATGAAGCTTTCTTT.

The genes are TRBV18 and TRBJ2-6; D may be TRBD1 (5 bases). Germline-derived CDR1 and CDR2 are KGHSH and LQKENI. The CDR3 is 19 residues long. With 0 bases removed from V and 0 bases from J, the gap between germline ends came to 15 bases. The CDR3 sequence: CASSPPDAGINSGANVLTF. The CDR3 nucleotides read TGTGCCAGCTCACCACCGGATGCAGGGATAAACTCTGGGGCCAACGTCCTGACTTTC.